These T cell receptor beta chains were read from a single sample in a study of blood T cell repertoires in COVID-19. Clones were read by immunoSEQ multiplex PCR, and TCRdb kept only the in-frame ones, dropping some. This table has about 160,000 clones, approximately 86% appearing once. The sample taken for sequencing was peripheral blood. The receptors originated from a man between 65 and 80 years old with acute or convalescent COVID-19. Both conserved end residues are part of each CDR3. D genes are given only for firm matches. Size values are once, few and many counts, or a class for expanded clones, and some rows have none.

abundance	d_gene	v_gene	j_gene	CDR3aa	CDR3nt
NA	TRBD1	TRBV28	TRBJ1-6	CASSGTGGYNSPLHF	TGTGCCAGCAGTGGGACAGGGGGCTATAATTCACCCCTCCACTTT
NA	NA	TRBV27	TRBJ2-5	CASSLPGQQETQYF	TGTGCCAGCAGTTTACCTGGACAGCAAGAGACCCAGTACTTC
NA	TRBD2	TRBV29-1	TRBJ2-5	CSVGLASREETQYF	TGCAGCGTTGGACTAGCGTCTCGAGAAGAGACCCAGTACTTC
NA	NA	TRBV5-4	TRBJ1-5	CASSLAPGSNQPQHF	TGTGCCAGCAGCTTGGCCCCAGGGAGCAATCAGCCCCAGCATTTT
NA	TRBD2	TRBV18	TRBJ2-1	CASSPGTSGTNEQFF	TGTGCCAGCTCACCAGGGACTAGCGGGACAAATGAGCAGTTCTTC
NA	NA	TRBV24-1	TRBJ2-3	CAIGRRGTDTQYF	TGTGCCATAGGCAGGCGGGGCACAGATACGCAGTATTTT
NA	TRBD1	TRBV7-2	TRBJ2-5	CASSQRDRGQETQYF	TGTGCCAGCAGCCAACGTGACAGGGGGCAAGAGACCCAGTACTTC
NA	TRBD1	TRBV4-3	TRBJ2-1	CASSLRGQGHGNEQFF	TGCGCCAGCAGCCTACGGGGACAGGGACACGGGAATGAGCAGTTCTTC
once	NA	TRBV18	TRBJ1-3	CASSPGGSVGNTIYF	TGTGCCAGCTCACCGGGGGGATCGGTTGGAAACACCATATATTTT
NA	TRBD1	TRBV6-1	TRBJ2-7	CASSERQGAVSEQYF	TGTGCCAGCAGTGAACGCCAGGGGGCGGTCAGCGAGCAGTACTTC
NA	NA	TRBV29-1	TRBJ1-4	CSVEGGFAEKLFF	TGCAGCGTTGAAGGGGGCTTTGCTGAAAAACTGTTTTTT
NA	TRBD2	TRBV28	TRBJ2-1	CATTLSGRARNEQFF	TGTGCCACCACACTTAGCGGGAGGGCCCGAAATGAGCAGTTCTTC
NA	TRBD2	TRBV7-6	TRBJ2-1	CASSLLAASGGGFDNEQFF	TGTGCCAGCAGCTTATTGGCGGCTAGCGGGGGGGGTTTCGACAATGAGCAGTTCTTC
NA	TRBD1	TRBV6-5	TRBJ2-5	CASSYSRTGRQETQYF	TGTGCCAGCAGTTACTCACGGACAGGGAGACAAGAGACCCAGTACTTC
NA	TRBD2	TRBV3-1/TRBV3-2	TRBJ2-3	CASSQSTSGSPDTQYF	TGTGCCAGCAGCCAGTCGACTAGCGGGAGCCCAGATACGCAGTATTTT
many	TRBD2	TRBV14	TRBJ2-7	CASSLAGGPTYEQYF	TGTGCCAGCAGTCTAGCGGGAGGGCCTACCTACGAGCAGTACTTC
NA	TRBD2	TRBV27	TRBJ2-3	CASSLWGLAGGMGTDTQYF	TGTGCCAGCAGTTTATGGGGACTAGCGGGAGGGATGGGCACAGATACGCAGTATTTT